What follows are 22 T cell receptor beta chains derived from one specimen sequenced in a study of T cell responses to AZD1222 COVID-19 vaccine. Measured with immunoSEQ multiplex PCR; TCRdb has only the in-frame clones, and not every one. The sample shows tens of thousands of clones, more than 70% of them seen only once. The input for sequencing was peripheral blood, taken on day 0 of AZD1222 vaccination. These receptors all come from an adult in good health.

The genes are TRBV12-3 or TRBV12-4 and TRBJ1-1, with D possibly matching TRBD1 (5 bases). The V and J ends lost 6 bases and 10 bases respectively, with 18 bases between them. There are 13 residues in the CDR3. For the CDR3, the DNA is TGTGCCAGCAGCGTAGGGGCAGGTAGCAGAGCTTTCTTT. Encoded protein: CASSVGAGSRAFF.

This clone was seen once. The V call is TRBV19, the J call TRBJ2-1; D gene ambiguous. CDR3 size: 15 residues. V lost 0 bases and J 10 bases, leaving 16 bases between the germline ends. Germline assignment: CDR1 LNHDA and CDR2 SQIVND (reference sequence). CDR3 residues: CASSIDHRPSDEQFF. Written as DNA, the CDR3 is TGTGCCAGTAGTATAGATCATAGACCCAGCGACGAGCAGTTCTTC. Full variable domain (remainder filled in from reference TRBV19 and TRBJ2-1): DGGITQSPKYLFRKEGQNVTLSCEQNLNHDAMYWYRQDPGQGLRLIYYSQIVNDFQKGDIAEGYSVSREKKESFPLTVTSAQKNPTAFYLCASSIDHRPSDEQFFGPGTRLTVL.

The chain uses TRBV3-1 (or the pseudogene TRBV3-2) and TRBJ1-3; D uncertain. Germline lookup yields CDR1 LGHDT and CDR2 YNNKEL (reference sequence). The CDR3 totals 13 residues. Trimming removed 5 bases at V and 3 bases at J, with 8 bases between. The chain's CDR3 is CASSSFNGNTIYF. Written as DNA, the CDR3 is TGTGCCAGCAGCTCCTTCAATGGAAACACCATATATTTT.

This chain uses TRBV9 with TRBJ1-4; no reliable D call. The germline gives CDR1 SGDLS, CDR2 YYNGEE. Trimming removed 0 bases at V and 4 bases at J, with 4 bases between. The CDR3 sequence is 13 residues long. CDR3 loop: CASSVGNNEKLFF. The CDR3, as DNA: TGTGCCAGCAGCGTAGGAAATAATGAAAAACTGTTTTTT. Looking up the rest from reference TRBV9 and TRBJ1-4 gives the full variable domain: DSGVTQTPKHLITATGQRVTLRCSPRSGDLSVYWYQQSLDQGLQFLIQYYNGEERAKGNILERFSAQQFPDLHSELNLSSLELGDSALYFCASSVGNNEKLFFGSGTQLSVL.

The V and J genes are TRBV5-1 and TRBJ1-3; TRBD1 matches at 7 bases. V was clipped by 0 bases and J by 6 bases; unmatched bases: 3. This CDR3 has 14 amino acids. Germline V gene lookup returns CDR1 SGHRS and CDR2 YFSETQ. The CDR3 sequence: CASSLEGQKNTIYF. The CDR3 coding sequence is TGCGCCAGCAGCTTGGAGGGACAGAAAAACACCATATATTTT.

The chain couples TRBV7-2 to TRBJ1-5; TRBD1 agrees at 7 bases. The CDR3 loop spans 14 amino acids. Germline V gene lookup returns CDR1 SGHTA and CDR2 FQGNSA. V lost 5 bases to trimming and J lost 7 bases; unmatched junction nucleotides: 8. CDR3 in amino acids: CASSAAQGGQPQHF. The CDR3 DNA sequence: TGTGCCAGCAGCGCTGCTCAGGGGGGCCAGCCCCAGCATTTT.

The chain recombines TRBV11-2 with TRBJ2-5; no reliable D call. Germline V CDR1 and CDR2: SGHAT, FQNNGV. Trimming shortened V by 6 bases and J by 4 bases, and 15 bases separated the two germline ends. The CDR3 is 14 amino acids. As DNA, the CDR3 is TGTGCCAGCAGTTGGTCGTCAGCGCGAGAGACCCAGTACTTC. As protein: CASSWSSARETQYF.

V and J are TRBV7-9 and TRBJ1-2, with 7 bases lining up with TRBD1. The CDR3 contains 15 residues. J lost 8 bases, V lost 1 base, and 10 bases had no gene match. The V gene's germline CDR1 is SEHNR and CDR2 FQNEAQ (reference sequence). This CDR3 is CASSLETEGGGGYTF. The CDR3 DNA is TGTGCCAGCAGCTTAGAAACAGAGGGAGGGGGCGGCTACACCTTC.

The chain links TRBV11-2 to TRBJ2-7; TRBD2 might be the D (6 bases). This CDR3 comprises 15 residues. CDR1 is SGHAT and CDR2 is FQNNGV in the germline V gene. The V end lost 2 bases, the J end lost 2 bases, and 13 bases lay between the germline ends. This CDR3 is CASSLLGRGTYEQYF. CDR3 nucleotide sequence: TGTGCCAGCAGCTTACTAGGGCGGGGTACCTACGAGCAGTACTTC.

The chain uses TRBV3-1 (or the pseudogene TRBV3-2) and TRBJ2-7; D tentatively reads TRBD1 or TRBD2 (6 bases each). This CDR3 region has 13 residues. V was shortened by 7 bases and J by 0 bases, with 10 bases between the two germline ends. Germline-derived CDR1 and CDR2 are LGHDT and YNNKEL (reference sequence). The CDR3 here is CASNREASYEQYF. The CDR3, as DNA: TGTGCCAGCAACAGGGAGGCCTCCTACGAGCAGTACTTC.

This clone occurred a few times. V gene TRBV7-2 combines with J gene TRBJ2-3; either TRBD1 or TRBD2 may fit D (5 bases each). V was clipped by 3 bases and J by 6 bases, with 10 bases between them. The CDR3 spans 13 residues. Germline V gene sequence: CDR1 SGHTA, CDR2 FQGNSA. The CDR3 DNA is TGTGCCAGCAGCTTGGGGAGACAGGATACGCAGTATTTT. Residues: CASSLGRQDTQYF.

In its sample, this clone was seen once. J is TRBJ1-1 and V is TRBV30, with D hard to call. Deletions cut 4 bases from V and 0 bases from J, with 21 bases between. The CDR3 contains 17 residues. From germline, CDR1 is GTSNPN and CDR2 SVGIG (reference sequence). The CDR3, as DNA: TGTGCCTGGATTAAGGGTGGACTCCGACCTATGAACACTGAAGCTTTCTTT. Its translation: CAWIKGGLRPMNTEAFF.

The rearrangement uses TRBV28 and TRBJ2-4; D gene ambiguous. Germline assignment: CDR1 MDHEN and CDR2 SYDVKM. Trimming pared 3 bases from V and 6 bases from J, leaving 18 bases between. The CDR3 consists of 16 residues. The CDR3 loop is CASSFLGSPALNIQYF. The CDR3 DNA is TGTGCCAGCAGTTTCTTGGGCAGCCCGGCCCTAAACATTCAGTACTTC.

The chain employs TRBV13 and TRBJ1-6, with D unclear. CDR3 length: 15 amino acids. V gave up 11 bases and J gave up 4 bases, with 18 bases separating them. Germline CDR1 is PRHDT and CDR2 is FYEKMQ (reference sequence). CDR3 loop: CASQAVGQYNSPLHF. The CDR3 coding sequence is TGTGCCTCCCAGGCGGTGGGCCAATATAATTCACCCCTCCACTTT.

This clone showed up just once. The rearrangement links TRBV7-3 to TRBJ1-6, with 9 bases matching TRBD1. This CDR3 has 17 residues. V lost 5 bases to trimming and J lost 3 bases; unmatched junction nucleotides: 8. CDR1 is SGHTA and CDR2 is FQGTGA in the germline V gene. CDR3 bases: TGTGCCAGCAGCCCCCGGACAGGGGACAACTATAATTCACCCCTCCACTTT. Residues: CASSPRTGDNYNSPLHF.

The genes are TRBV10-2 and TRBJ2-7, with 8 bases lining up with TRBD1. Germline V CDR1 and CDR2: WSHSY, SAAADI. Trimming took 3 bases from V and 7 from J; bases not matched to a gene: 11. The CDR3 consists of 15 residues. The CDR3 sequence is CASSDPGQDLGEQYF. Here the CDR3 DNA reads TGCGCCAGCAGTGACCCGGGACAGGACCTAGGGGAGCAGTACTTC.

V and J are TRBV24-1 and TRBJ2-3; 9 bases are shared with TRBD2. Germline CDR1 and CDR2: KGHDR and SFDVKD. This CDR3 is built from 15 residues. V was pared by 2 bases and J by 1 base, with 0 bases of the junction left unmatched. CDR3 protein: CATSDSSGGTDTQYF. CDR3 nucleotide sequence: TGTGCCACCAGTGATTCTAGCGGGGGCACAGATACGCAGTATTTT.

The chain employs TRBV29-1 and TRBJ2-1, with D possibly being TRBD2 (6 bases). V was shortened by 0 bases and J by 12 bases, with 12 bases between the two germline ends. Per germline, CDR1 SQVTM and CDR2 ANQGSEA. The CDR3 is made up of 12 amino acids. CDR3 DNA: TGCAGCGTTGAAGATTTCCGGGGGAGGCAGTTCTTC. It is translated as CSVEDFRGRQFF.

This chain links TRBV19 with TRBJ2-7; the match to TRBD1 covers 9 bases. Trimming cost V 1 base and J 3 bases; bases outside gene matches: 4. Germline-derived CDR1 and CDR2 are LNHDA and SQIVND (reference sequence). This CDR3 is 15 amino acids long. CDR3 in DNA: TGTGCCAGTAGTATAGCCCGGACAGGGGACTACGAGCAGTACTTC. Protein product: CASSIARTGDYEQYF.

This rearrangement joins TRBV4-1 to TRBJ1-4; D gene uncertain. V lost 4 bases, J lost 5 bases, and 11 bases lay in between. CDR1 MGHRA and CDR2 YSYEKL come from the germline V gene. This CDR3 is 14 amino acids long. As DNA, the CDR3 is TGCGCCAGCAGCCTGGACGGGTGGAATGAAAAACTGTTTTTT. Amino acid sequence: CASSLDGWNEKLFF.

This clone appeared a few times. The chain couples TRBV5-6 to TRBJ1-3, with TRBD1 identical over 7 bases. V lost 4 bases, J lost 0 bases, and 4 bases stayed unmatched. In germline, CDR1 is SGHDT, CDR2 YYEEEE. The CDR3 is made up of 15 amino acids. For the CDR3, the DNA is TGTGCCAGCAGCCGACAGGGAAACTCTGGAAACACCATATATTTT. It encodes CASSRQGNSGNTIYF.

The genes are TRBV4-1 and TRBJ2-7; D gene ambiguous. The length of the CDR3 is 14 residues. In germline, CDR1 is MGHRA, CDR2 YSYEKL. V shed 4 bases and J shed 3 bases, with 13 bases lying between them. This CDR3 reads CASSPLSGNYEQYF. The CDR3 nucleotides are TGCGCCAGCAGCCCATTATCAGGAAACTACGAGCAGTACTTC.